Only one count was recorded for the clone carrying this T cell receptor (beta chain). The target antigen is unknown. Time point in this sample: baseline pretreatment blood. Indicated treatment: 15 Gy SBRT to primary tumor, nephrectomy 4 weeks later. Blood was sampled at baseline, 2 weeks and 4 weeks after SBRT. The source of the sample is a study of radiation and T cells in renal cell carcinoma. On the study more broadly: Nephrectomy followed 15 Gy stereotactic body radiation by 4 weeks. Findings of the study overall: Without pretreatment biopsies, baseline tumor clonotype presence was undetermined.

Profiled with immunoSEQ multiplex PCR; TCRdb holds only in-frame clones, not every one. The table records some 100,000 clones, over 65% of them present only once. This CDR3 region has 13 residues. Trimming removed 6 bases from V and 5 bases from J; junction bases left unmatched: 6. Germline CDR1 and CDR2: MNHNS and SASEGT. The chain links TRBV6-1 to TRBJ1-1; 7 bases align to TRBD1. The receptor was isolated from a man between 60 and 70 years old with renal cell carcinoma. The sequences come from blood, collected from a patient whose treatment included radiotherapy and nephrectomy. The CDR3 bases are TGTGCCAGCAGGCCAGGGGGGGGGACTGAAGCTTTCTTT. This encodes CASRPGGGTEAFF.